This T cell receptor beta chain derives from a study of control samples from healthy donors and cancer patients. The CDR3 loop spans 14 amino acids. Germline loops: CDR1 MNHEY, CDR2 SVGAGI. Trimming removed 0 bases at V and 0 bases at J, with 3 bases between. Here immunoSEQ multiplex PCR was the method, and the copy in TCRdb shows in-frame clones only, minus some. The sample holds some 120,000 clones, approximately 90% seen once. The V and J genes are TRBV6-5 and TRBJ1-3; D unclear. Sequencing was performed on blood. This receptor was identified in a young man in good health. DNA for the CDR3: TGTGCCAGCAGTTACTCCAGCTCTGGAAACACCATATATTTT. It encodes CASSYSSSGNTIYF.